This T cell receptor (beta chain) was sequenced in a study of cytomegalovirus exposure and HLA in healthy donors (dated by TCRdb to about 2017). About the study as a whole: According to a later analysis, one platform produced both the roughly 110 validation repertoires and the 620 or so repertoires of the first cohort. The study was designed to test whether signatures of past pathogen exposure could be identified by cataloging public T cell receptors. A separate validation cohort of 100 to 150 different subjects was used in addition to the roughly 620-subject first cohort. The study combined high-throughput TCR immunosequencing, statistical association of individual TCRs with disease status, and machine learning to predict cytomegalovirus infection status. General conclusions and limits of the study: While some public TCRs were present in many individuals, most TCR sequences turned up only very rarely across donors. Three of the identified cytomegalovirus-associated TCR beta chains were confirmed in vitro to be specific for cytomegalovirus antigens. The authors suggested that the approach could potentially be extended to other disease states and immunological phenotypes. All 120 or so repertoires were used to score co-occurrence in the validation cohort in a later analysis, because that analysis had no HLA typing for the cohort. The study listed approximately 150 TCR beta chains as associated with cytomegalovirus. A later analysis found that TCRs clustered in the first cohort also tended to co-occur in the 120 validation repertoires, with 94% of cluster scores above 0. The classifier was reported to diagnose cytomegalovirus status with high specificity and sensitivity in both the original and validation cohorts.

Receptors were amplified or captured by the immunoSEQ multiplex PCR assay. In the original analysis: A statistical classification framework was developed to diagnose cytomegalovirus status using the catalog of TCR beta chain sequences. TCRdb stores this immuneACCESS table with in-frame sequences only. Part of the clones is absent; in the studies checked, under half of the shortfall reflects unresolved V genes, and no reason is known for the rest. Clone size and the V and J calls come from that table; the DNA yielded D and trimming. The sample profile shows approximately 100,000 clones; around 89% of them were found once. More than 1.5% of the sample belongs to the ten largest clones. From V the trimming removes 1 base and from J it removes 1 base, while the gene matches leave 6 bases of the junction unaccounted for. Measured from the cysteine to the phenylalanine, the CDR3 is 17 residues long. Only the CDR3 part of the read is kept: 51 bases, read in frame from the first base. CDR1 and CDR2, looked up from the germline V gene, are SGHAT and FQNNGV.

The donors were included in the validation cohort of roughly 130 subjects, a group kept apart from the roughly 700-subject first cohort. A word on this clone: There is no known antigen for this receptor. No much larger clone exists at a distance of one base, and base qualities are not known.

The clonotype comes from a woman aged 18-29 years in good health and CMV-seropositive. Sequenced material: PBMCs. The sequence links TRBV11-2 to TRBJ2-5, and 10 junctional nucleotides match TRBD2. The CDR3 has the sequence CASSLVPAGGPQETQYF. The DNA reads TGTGCCAGCAGCTTAGTCCCAGCGGGGGGGCCCCAAGAGACCCAGTACTTC.